The 7 T cell receptor beta chains below were found in one sample sequenced in a study of shared clonotypes between healthy human individuals. Produced via immunoSEQ multiplex PCR; TCRdb's table is partial and in-frame only. The sample has around 2.1 million clones, about 92% seen once. Cells designated naive CD8 were CD45RO-negative and were positively selected for CCR7, with terminally differentiated effector memory CD45RA+ cells excluded. The sequenced sample consisted of naive CD8+ T cells from PBMCs. The receptors come from a man aged 18 to 30 in good health. Some clones in this sample may be carry-over from other donors' samples.

This sequence joins TRBV7-8 and TRBJ2-1; D tentatively reads TRBD1 or TRBD2 (5 bases each). Trimming cost V 2 bases and J 8 bases, with 16 bases left between them. CDR1 is SGHVS and CDR2 is FQNEAQ in the germline V gene. This CDR3 has 15 residues. CDR3 sequence reads: CASSLSQGVRYEQFF. CDR3 sequence (DNA): TGTGCCAGCAGCTTATCCCAGGGAGTTAGGTATGAGCAGTTCTTC.

V is TRBV4-1 and J is TRBJ2-7; perhaps TRBD1 as D (5 bases). V was clipped by 5 bases and J by 5 bases, with 10 bases between them. This CDR3 comprises 12 residues. CDR1 is MGHRA and CDR2 is YSYEKL in the germline V gene. Written as DNA, the CDR3 is TGCGCCAGCAGCGAGGCAGGGAACGAGCAGTACTTC. Its protein is CASSEAGNEQYF.

For this clone: Different DNA sequences within this sample yield the same CDR3. The chain carries TRBV6-5 and TRBJ2-5, with D unresolved. The CDR3 extends over 13 amino acids. Trimming took off 2 bases at V and 3 bases at J, with 7 bases between the two ends. The V gene's germline CDR1 is MNHEY and CDR2 SVGAGI. The CDR3 nucleotides read TGTGCCAGCAGTTACGACGGCGAAGAGACCCAGTACTTC. Protein sequence: CASSYDGEETQYF.

The genes are TRBV30 and TRBJ2-7, with 9 bases identical to TRBD1. The trim removed 4 bases at V and 6 bases at J, leaving 7 bases unmatched. Germline V lookup: CDR1 GTSNPN, CDR2 SVGIG (reference sequence). This CDR3 comprises 13 residues. Here the CDR3 reads CAWTYRGLLEQYF. The CDR3 DNA reads as TGTGCCTGGACTTACAGGGGGCTGCTCGAGCAGTACTTC. Looking up the rest from reference TRBV30 and TRBJ2-7 gives the full variable domain: SQTIHQWPATLVQPVGSPLSLECTVEGTSNPNLYWYRQAAGRGLQLLFYSVGIGQISSEVPQNLSASRPQDRQFILSSKKLLLSDSGFYLCAWTYRGLLEQYFGPGTRLTVT.

The rearrangement uses TRBV7-9 and TRBJ1-1, with TRBD1 matching over 7 bases. The germline gives CDR1 SEHNR, CDR2 FQNEAQ (reference sequence). V lost 5 bases and J lost 3; bases outside the gene matches: 6. This CDR3 contains 14 residues. CDR3 amino acids: CASSELTGHTEAFF. CDR3 coding DNA: TGTGCCAGCAGCGAATTGACAGGGCACACTGAAGCTTTCTTT. The entire variable domain, with the rest obtained from reference TRBV7-9 and TRBJ1-1, is as follows: DTGVSQNPRHKITKRGQNVTFRCDPISEHNRLYWYRQTLGQGPEFLTYFQNEAQLEKSRLLSDRFSAERPKGSFSTLEIQRTEQGDSAMYLCASSELTGHTEAFFGQGTRLTVV.

The CDR3 nucleotides are TGTGCCAGCAGCTTTAAGGGTTTTACTCCCTTAGCCTACGAGCAGTACTTC. Translation gives CASSFKGFTPLAYEQYF. The chain links TRBV11-2 to TRBJ2-7; D call uncertain. The CDR3 extends over 17 amino acids. Germline assignment: CDR1 SGHAT and CDR2 FQNNGV. V lost 3 bases and J lost 2, with 20 bases in between.

The rearrangement uses TRBV29-1 and TRBJ2-2, with 13 bases matching TRBD2. Unmatched junction bases numbered 11, after V lost 6 bases and J lost 4 bases. The CDR3 is 17 residues long. CDR1 is SQVTM and CDR2 is ANQGSEA in the germline V gene. CDR3 protein: CSVRLAGGRPSTGELFF. The CDR3 DNA sequence: TGCAGCGTCAGACTAGCGGGAGGTCGGCCAAGCACCGGGGAGCTGTTTTTT.